These 10 T cell receptor beta chains were sequenced from one sample in a study of blood T cell repertoires in COVID-19. Assay: immunoSEQ multiplex PCR; the TCRdb copy retains only in-frame clones and omits some. Of 80,000 to 100,000 clones detected, roughly 79% appear once; the ten largest clones hold around a sixth. Sequencing input: peripheral blood. These receptor sequences come from a human donor in a cohort sampled during active COVID-19.

CDR3: CASSLGQGDDGYTF. Here the CDR3 DNA reads TGTGCCAGCAGCTTAGGACAGGGGGACGATGGCTACACCTTC. The V and J genes are TRBV7-9 and TRBJ1-2; 9 nucleotides agree with TRBD1. The length of the CDR3 is 14 residues. V shed 1 base and J 6 bases; nucleotides not matched to a gene: 3. Germline CDR1 reads SEHNR; CDR2 reads FQNEAQ (reference sequence). The whole variable domain, filled in from reference TRBV7-9 and TRBJ1-2, reads DTGVSQNPRHKITKRGQNVTFRCDPISEHNRLYWYRQTLGQGPEFLTYFQNEAQLEKSRLLSDRFSAERPKGSFSTLEIQRTEQGDSAMYLCASSLGQGDDGYTFGSGTRLTVV.

The V call is TRBV19, the J call TRBJ2-1, with 11 bases that match TRBD2. This CDR3 region has 15 residues. Per the germline V gene, CDR1 is LNHDA and CDR2 is SQIVND (reference sequence). V lost 7 bases, J lost 3 bases, and 5 bases stayed unmatched. The CDR3 DNA follows: TGTGCCAGTACCAGGGGACTAGCGGACTACAATGAGCAGTTCTTC. Translation gives CASTRGLADYNEQFF.

The chain employs TRBV28 and TRBJ2-4, with D tentatively TRBD2 (6 bases). Germline lookup yields CDR1 MDHEN and CDR2 SYDVKM. The CDR3 contains 12 residues. Trimming shortened V by 8 bases and J by 4 bases, and 9 bases separated the two germline ends. CDR3 in DNA: TGTGCCAGCGGGGACTGGAAAAACATTCAGTACTTC. This codes for CASGDWKNIQYF.

J is TRBJ1-5 and V is TRBV4-1, with D possibly matching TRBD1 (5 bases). The CDR3 extends over 15 amino acids. Trimming stripped 1 base from V and 8 bases from J, with 15 bases between. Germline-derived CDR1 and CDR2 are MGHRA and YSYEKL. This CDR3 reads CASSQVEGGVEPQHF. The CDR3 bases are TGCGCCAGCAGCCAAGTAGAAGGAGGGGTGGAGCCCCAGCATTTT.

The rearrangement links TRBV15 to TRBJ1-1; 8 bases match TRBD1. The V and J ends lost 6 bases and 1 base, in that order; junction bases with no gene match: 7. CDR1 and CDR2 (germline): LNHNV, YYDKDF (reference sequence). This CDR3 spans 15 amino acids. The CDR3 is CATRPETGENTEAFF. In DNA, the CDR3 is TGTGCCACCAGGCCGGAGACAGGGGAGAACACTGAAGCTTTCTTT.

J is TRBJ2-3 and V is TRBV5-6; 12 bases line up with TRBD1. Germline-derived CDR1 and CDR2 are SGHDT and YYEEEE. The ends lost 4 bases at V and 3 bases at J; junction bases unmatched: 6. The CDR3 has 16 residues. CDR3 sequence: CASSEPGQGATDTQYF. CDR3 in DNA: TGTGCCAGCAGCGAACCGGGACAGGGGGCAACAGATACGCAGTATTTT.

Remarks on this clone: The sample contains more than one DNA sequence encoding this CDR3. The chain joins TRBV7-2 to TRBJ1-1; D is possibly TRBD1 (6 bases). Germline CDR1 reads SGHTA; CDR2 reads FQGNSA. The CDR3 length is 14 residues. Trimming pared 6 bases from V and 1 base from J, leaving 12 bases between. The CDR3 sequence: CASSPGQTNTEAFF. In nucleotides, the CDR3 is TGTGCCAGCAGTCCTGGACAGACGAACACTGAAGCTTTCTTT.

J is TRBJ1-2 and V is TRBV19; perhaps TRBD1 as D (6 bases). The CDR3 has 17 amino acids. The ends were cut back, 3 bases at V and 0 bases at J, with 17 bases in the middle. The germline gives CDR1 LNHDA, CDR2 SQIVND (reference sequence). CDR3 nucleotide sequence: TGTGCCAGTAGTATTCCTGGGACATACTCTTCTAACTATGGCTACACCTTC. As protein: CASSIPGTYSSNYGYTF.

This clone has just one count. This chain joins TRBV3-1 (or the pseudogene TRBV3-2) and TRBJ1-1, with 8 bases fitting TRBD1. The CDR3 is 17 amino acids. Losses at the gene ends were 0 bases for V and 9 bases for J; bases not matched to a gene: 15. Per the germline V gene, CDR1 is LGHDT and CDR2 is YNNKEL (reference sequence). For the CDR3, the DNA is TGTGCCAGCAGCCAAGATACCGGACAGGGCCCCCGAGGTAAAGCTTTCTTT. As protein: CASSQDTGQGPRGKAFF.

The chain combines TRBV5-4 with TRBJ2-7, with TRBD1 as a possible D gene (5 bases). Trimming left V 3 bases short and J 6 bases short, with 16 bases between. CDR1 and CDR2 from the germline V gene are SGHNT and YYREEE (reference sequence). The length of the CDR3 is 14 residues. The CDR3 sequence: CASSYRGQGAEQYF. The CDR3 bases are TGTGCCAGCAGCTACAGAGGCCAAGGGGCCGAGCAGTACTTC.